This T cell receptor (beta chain) was documented in a study of T cells in Graves' hyperthyroidism and ophthalmopathy. The ends were cut back, 4 bases at V and 3 bases at J, with 14 bases in the middle. CDR1 and CDR2 (germline): SGHRS, YFSETQ. The CDR3 sequence is 14 residues long. TCR beta CDR3 regions were amplified from RNA. RT-PCR in the first round (using the HTBI primer set) targeted the TCR CDR3. MiXCR, run by TCRdb on the multiplex PCR reads, gives a single entry per CDR3 protein. The sample has about 420,000 distinct CDR3 sequences; 15% to 19% are singletons. The study enrolled patients aged 18 to 65 with newly diagnosed hyperthyroidism of under 2 months' duration. Patients having uncontrolled infection, another autoimmune disease, pregnancy or lactation were not included. At least ten counts were recorded for this clonotype. Its antigen is unidentified. Study observations and caveats: Blood also contained most expanded thyroid clonotypes above 0.001.

The chain is built from TRBV5-1 and TRBJ2-7; possibly TRBD1 for D (7 bases). The sequence came from a woman aged 18-30 years with Graves' hyperthyroidism. Sequenced: blood. CDR3 protein: CASSAGQSNYEQYF. The CDR3 nucleotides read TGCGCCAGCAGCGCGGGACAGAGCAACTACGAGCAGTACTTC.